These 8 T cell receptor beta chains were all obtained from the same sample, sequenced in a study of identical twins. TCRdb fed the 5' RACE reads into MiXCR, producing one record per CDR3 protein. The profile shows 260,000 or so distinct CDR3 sequences, approximately 6.8% of them singletons. These data were also filed under a second study, of yellow fever vaccine responses in identical twins.

Sequenced input: CD8+ T cells sorted from blood. All receptors come from a woman aged 18-29 years in good health.

This clonotype was counted a few times. This sequence joins TRBV20-1 and TRBJ2-7; TRBD2 agrees at 16 bases. V lost 3 bases to trimming and J lost 1 base; unmatched junction nucleotides: 9. This CDR3 region has 18 residues. CDR1 DFQATT and CDR2 SNEGSKA come from the germline V gene (reference sequence). The CDR3 DNA reads TGCAGTGCTAGTTCCTCGGGACTAGCGGGAGGGAGGTCCTACGAGCAGTACTTC. This codes for CSASSSGLAGGRSYEQYF.

This chain connects TRBV20-1 to TRBJ1-1; D might be TRBD1 (6 bases). Germline loops: CDR1 DFQATT, CDR2 SNEGSKA (reference sequence). The V end lost 6 bases, the J end lost 7 bases, and 12 bases lay between the germline ends. The CDR3 runs 11 residues. For the CDR3, the DNA is TGCAGTGCACGGACAGACTTTGAAGCTTTCTTT. This codes for CSARTDFEAFF.

The chain carries TRBV27 and TRBJ2-5, with 8 positions matching TRBD1. J lost 4 bases, V lost 6 bases, and 4 bases had no gene match. The V gene's germline CDR1 is MNHEY and CDR2 SMNVEV (reference sequence). This CDR3 is 13 amino acids long. The CDR3 here is CASSSGTGETQYF. The DNA for the CDR3 is TGTGCCAGCAGCTCCGGGACAGGAGAGACCCAGTACTTC.

This clonotype has more than one count but fewer than ten. V and J are TRBV12-3 or TRBV12-4 and TRBJ2-2, with 10 bases aligning to TRBD2. Germline trimming cut 2 bases from V and 7 bases from J; bases unmatched to any gene: 7. This CDR3 comprises 16 residues. CDR3 sequence reads: CASSLRSGRAFGELFF. DNA of the CDR3: TGTGCCAGCAGTTTAAGGAGCGGGAGGGCCTTCGGGGAGCTGTTTTTT.

The chain uses TRBV20-1 and TRBJ1-1; maybe TRBD1 (5 bases). This CDR3 has 11 amino acids. V lost 7 bases and J 7 bases, leaving 13 bases between the germline ends. From germline, CDR1 is DFQATT and CDR2 SNEGSKA (reference sequence). CDR3 bases: TGCAGTGTAGTAGGGGTCCATGAAGCTTTCTTT. Its protein is CSVVGVHEAFF.

This clonotype was found a few times. The gene calls are TRBV5-6 and TRBJ2-6; 7 bases map to TRBD1. CDR1 is SGHDT and CDR2 is YYEEEE in the germline V gene. This CDR3 contains 21 residues. The junction had 15 bases not matched to a gene; V was cut back by 0 bases and J by 0 bases. The CDR3 reads CASSLGASGGGLPSGANVLTF. CDR3 DNA sequence: TGTGCCAGCAGCTTGGGTGCGTCAGGGGGTGGCCTTCCCTCTGGGGCCAACGTCCTGACTTTC. The full variable domain, its missing parts supplied by reference TRBV5-6 and TRBJ2-6, is DAGVTQSPTHLIKTRGQQVTLRCSPKSGHDTVSWYQQALGQGPQFIFQYYEEEERQRGNFPDRFSGHQFPNYSSELNVNALLLGDSALYLCASSLGASGGGLPSGANVLTFGAGSRLTVL.

This clonotype has ten or more counts. The gene calls are TRBV7-9 and TRBJ1-1; TRBD1 matches 8 bases. Germline V gene lookup returns CDR1 SEHNR and CDR2 FQNEAQ (reference sequence). The CDR3 sequence is 15 residues long. V gave up 5 bases and J gave up 0 bases; unmatched junction bases: 5. CDR3: CASSQDRGMNTEAFF. CDR3 coding DNA: TGTGCCAGCAGCCAAGACAGGGGTATGAACACTGAAGCTTTCTTT.

The chain has TRBV6-1 and TRBJ1-2; tentatively, D is TRBD1 (6 bases). V was trimmed by 4 bases and J by 4 bases, leaving 10 bases between them. Germline V gives CDR1 MNHNS, CDR2 SASEGT. The length of the CDR3 is 13 residues. CDR3 residues: CASSGGTPYGYTF. In nucleotides, the CDR3 is TGTGCCAGCAGTGGAGGGACACCCTATGGCTACACCTTC.